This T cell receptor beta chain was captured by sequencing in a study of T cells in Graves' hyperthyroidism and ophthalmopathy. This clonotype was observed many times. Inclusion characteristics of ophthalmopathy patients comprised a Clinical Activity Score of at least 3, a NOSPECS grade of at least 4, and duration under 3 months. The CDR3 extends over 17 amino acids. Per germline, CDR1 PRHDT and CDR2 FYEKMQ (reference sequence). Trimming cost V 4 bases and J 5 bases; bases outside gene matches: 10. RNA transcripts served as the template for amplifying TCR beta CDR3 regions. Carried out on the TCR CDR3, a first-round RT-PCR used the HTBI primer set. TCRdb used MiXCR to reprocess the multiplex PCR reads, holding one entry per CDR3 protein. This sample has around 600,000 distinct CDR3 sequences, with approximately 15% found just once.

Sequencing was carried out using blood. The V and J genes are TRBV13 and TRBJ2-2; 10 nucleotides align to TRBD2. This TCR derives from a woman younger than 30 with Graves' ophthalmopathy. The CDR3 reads CASSSRAGGPGTGELFF. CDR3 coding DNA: TGTGCCAGCAGCTCTCGAGCGGGAGGGCCGGGAACCGGGGAGCTGTTTTTT. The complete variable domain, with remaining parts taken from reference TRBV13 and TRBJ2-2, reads AAGVIQSPRHLIKEKRETATLKCYPIPRHDTVYWYQQGPGQDPQFLISFYEKMQSDKGSIPDRFSAQQFSDYHSELNMSSLELGDSALYFCASSSRAGGPGTGELFFGEGSRLTVL.